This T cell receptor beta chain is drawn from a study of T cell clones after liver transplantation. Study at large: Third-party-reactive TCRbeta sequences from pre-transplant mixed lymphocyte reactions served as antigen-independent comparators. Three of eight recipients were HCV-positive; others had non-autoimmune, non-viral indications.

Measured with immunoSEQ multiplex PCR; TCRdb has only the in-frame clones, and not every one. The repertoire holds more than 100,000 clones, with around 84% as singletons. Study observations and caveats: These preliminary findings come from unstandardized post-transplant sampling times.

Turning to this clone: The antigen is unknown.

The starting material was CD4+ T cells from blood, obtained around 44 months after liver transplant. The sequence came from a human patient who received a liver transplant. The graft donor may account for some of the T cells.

In nucleotides, the CDR3 is TGTGCCATCAGTTCCGGGACAGGTCTTCCTCCCGGAAACACCATATATTTT. It codes for CAISSGTGLPPGNTIYF. V is TRBV10-3 and J is TRBJ1-3, with 8 bases lining up with TRBD1. The V segment lost 5 bases and the J segment 4 bases; nucleotides outside the gene matches: 13. Germline CDR1 is ENHRY and CDR2 is SYGVKD. This CDR3 is 17 amino acids long.